This T cell receptor beta chain was obtained from a study of beta chain features in type 1 diabetes. Study observations and caveats: PCR might favor shorter templates, equally in patients and controls. Sampled from patients, naive, central memory and Treg TCRB repertoires appeared more similar than those sampled from healthy donors. VDJ junctions from type 1 diabetes patients carried fewer insertions and larger deletions.

Details on this clone: Its antigen is unknown.

The investigators reverse transcribed all of the isolated RNA, so they sequenced expressed TCRB transcripts. Regulatory, naive and central memory T cell samples averaged around 3.9 million reads. TCRdb's table, derived via immunoSEQ multiplex PCR, lists solely in-frame clones and lacks some. This table holds some 150,000 clones, 8.5% to 12% found once. The CDR3 sequence is 15 residues long. V dropped 4 bases and J dropped 2 bases, with 15 bases sitting between them. Germline V gene data show CDR1 as MDHEN and CDR2 as SYDVKM. The rearrangement links TRBV28 to TRBJ2-7, with D possibly matching TRBD1 (5 bases). This sequence originates from a man aged 18 to 29 in good health. Sequences were obtained from naive CD4+ T cells from blood. CDR3 bases: TGTGCCAGCAGTTCCTCACAGGTGAGAACCTACGAGCAGTACTTC. This translates into CASSSSQVRTYEQYF.